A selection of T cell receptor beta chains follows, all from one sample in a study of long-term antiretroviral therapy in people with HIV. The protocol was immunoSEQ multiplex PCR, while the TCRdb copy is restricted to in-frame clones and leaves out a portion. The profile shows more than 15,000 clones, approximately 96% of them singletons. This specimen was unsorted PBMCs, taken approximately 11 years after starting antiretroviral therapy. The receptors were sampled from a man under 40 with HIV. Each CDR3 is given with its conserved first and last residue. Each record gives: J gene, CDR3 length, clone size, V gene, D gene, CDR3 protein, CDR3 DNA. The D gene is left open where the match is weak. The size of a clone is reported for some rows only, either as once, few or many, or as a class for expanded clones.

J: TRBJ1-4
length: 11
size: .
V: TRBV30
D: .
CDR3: CAWKDDEKLFF
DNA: TGTGCCTGGAAGGATGATGAAAAACTGTTTTTT

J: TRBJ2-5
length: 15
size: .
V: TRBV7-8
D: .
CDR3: CASSFMDPQGETQYF
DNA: TGTGCCAGCAGCTTTATGGACCCCCAAGGGGAGACCCAGTACTTC

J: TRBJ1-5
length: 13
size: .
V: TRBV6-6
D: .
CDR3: CASRMDSNQPQHF
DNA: TGTGCCAGCAGGATGGACAGTAATCAGCCCCAGCATTTT

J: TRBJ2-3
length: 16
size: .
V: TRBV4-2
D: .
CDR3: CASSQEWPGRQVTQYF
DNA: TGTGCCAGCAGCCAAGAGTGGCCTGGAAGACAGGTTACGCAGTATTTT

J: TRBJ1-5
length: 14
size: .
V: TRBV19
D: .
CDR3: CASSPIGSSQPQHF
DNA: TGTGCCAGTAGTCCTATAGGGTCGAGCCAGCCCCAGCATTTT

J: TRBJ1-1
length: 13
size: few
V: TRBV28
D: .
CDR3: CASSFRGSTEAFF
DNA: TGTGCCAGCAGTTTTCGGGGGAGCACTGAAGCTTTCTTT

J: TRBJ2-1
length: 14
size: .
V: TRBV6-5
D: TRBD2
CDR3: CASSLAGLHNEQFF
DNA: TGTGCCAGCAGTCTAGCGGGGCTACACAATGAGCAGTTCTTC

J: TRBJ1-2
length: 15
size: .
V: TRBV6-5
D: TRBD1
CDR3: CASSYSRGGASGYTF
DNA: TGTGCCAGCAGTTACTCGCGAGGGGGCGCATCTGGCTACACCTTC

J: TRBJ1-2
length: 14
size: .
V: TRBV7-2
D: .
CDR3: CASSLIGTLYGYTF
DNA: TGTGCCAGCAGCTTAATCGGGACATTATATGGCTACACCTTC

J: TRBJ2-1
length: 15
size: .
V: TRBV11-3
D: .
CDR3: CASSSRTVRDNEQFF
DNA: TGTGCCAGCAGCTCACGGACAGTGAGAGACAATGAGCAGTTCTTC

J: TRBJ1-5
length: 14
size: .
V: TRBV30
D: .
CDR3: CAWSVEGDNQPQHF
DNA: TGTGCCTGGAGTGTGGAGGGGGATAATCAGCCCCAGCATTTT

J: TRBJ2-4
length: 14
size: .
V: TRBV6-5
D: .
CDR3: CASSYSPEGNIQYF
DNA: TGTGCCAGCAGTTACTCGCCGGAGGGAAACATTCAGTACTTC

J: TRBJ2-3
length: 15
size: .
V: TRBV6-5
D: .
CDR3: CASSYSRGRTDTQYF
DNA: TGTGCCAGCAGTTACTCACGAGGGAGGACAGATACGCAGTATTTT

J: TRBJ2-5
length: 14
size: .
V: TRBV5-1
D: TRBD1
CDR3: CASSGRGPGETQYF
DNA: TGCGCCAGCAGCGGCAGGGGGCCGGGAGAGACCCAGTACTTC

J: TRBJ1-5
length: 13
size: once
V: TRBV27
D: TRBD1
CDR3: CASRYRGGQPQHF
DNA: TGTGCCAGCAGATACAGGGGTGGCCAGCCCCAGCATTTT

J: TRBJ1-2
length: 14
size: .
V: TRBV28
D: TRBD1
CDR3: CASITGGVSYGYTF
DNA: TGTGCCAGCATTACAGGGGGGGTCTCCTATGGCTACACCTTC

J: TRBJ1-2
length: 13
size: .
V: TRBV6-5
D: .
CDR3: CASSYQGRGGYTF
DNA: TGTGCCAGCAGTTATCAGGGCAGAGGAGGCTACACCTTC

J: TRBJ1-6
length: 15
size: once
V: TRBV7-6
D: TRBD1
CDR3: CASSSDRGLNSPLHF
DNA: TGTGCCAGCAGCTCGGACAGGGGGCTTAATTCACCCCTCCACTTT

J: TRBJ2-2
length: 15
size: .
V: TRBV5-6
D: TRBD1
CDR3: CASSYRGRETGELFF
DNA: TGTGCCAGCAGTTACAGGGGGCGTGAAACCGGGGAGCTGTTTTTT

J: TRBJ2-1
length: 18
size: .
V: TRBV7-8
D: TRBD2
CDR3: CASSLNSGTRALYNEQFF
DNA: TGTGCCAGCAGCCTGAACTCCGGGACTAGGGCCTTGTACAATGAGCAGTTCTTC

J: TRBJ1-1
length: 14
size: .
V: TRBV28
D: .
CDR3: CASSFGRYTSEAFF
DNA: TGTGCCAGCAGTTTTGGCCGTTACACATCGGAAGCTTTCTTT

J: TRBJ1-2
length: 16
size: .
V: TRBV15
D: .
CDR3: CATSRDTPRDVYGYTF
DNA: TGTGCCACCAGCAGAGATACCCCCAGGGATGTATATGGCTACACCTTC

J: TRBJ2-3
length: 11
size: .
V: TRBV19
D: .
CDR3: CASKVGDTQYF
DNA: TGTGCCAGTAAGGTCGGCGATACGCAGTATTTT

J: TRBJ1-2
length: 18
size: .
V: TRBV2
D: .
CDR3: CASEGMGAARRAGYGYTF
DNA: TGTGCCAGCGAGGGAATGGGGGCGGCAAGGAGGGCGGGGTATGGCTACACCTTC

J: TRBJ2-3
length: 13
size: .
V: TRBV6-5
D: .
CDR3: CASSLTFTDTQYF
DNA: TGTGCCAGCAGTTTGACCTTCACAGATACGCAGTATTTT

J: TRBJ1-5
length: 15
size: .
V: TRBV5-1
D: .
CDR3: CASSLEGRANQPQHF
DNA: TGCGCCAGCAGCTTAGAAGGGCGGGCAAATCAGCCCCAGCATTTT

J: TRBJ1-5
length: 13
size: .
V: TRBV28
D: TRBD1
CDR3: CASSGTVNQPQHF
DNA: TGTGCCAGCAGCGGGACAGTCAATCAGCCCCAGCATTTT

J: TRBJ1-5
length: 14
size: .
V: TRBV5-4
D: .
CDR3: CASSSDIATGPQHF
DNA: TGTGCCAGCAGCTCGGACATAGCGACTGGTCCCCAGCATTTT

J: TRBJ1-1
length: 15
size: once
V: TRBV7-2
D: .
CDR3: CASSLDRGLNTEAFF
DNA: TGTGCCAGCAGCTTAGATCGGGGCCTGAACACTGAAGCTTTCTTT

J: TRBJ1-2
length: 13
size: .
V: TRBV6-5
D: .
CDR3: CASSRHSDYGYTF
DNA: TGTGCCAGCAGCCGGCATTCCGACTATGGCTACACCTTC

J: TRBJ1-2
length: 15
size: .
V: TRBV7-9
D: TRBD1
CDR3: CASSLGVGQGAGYTF
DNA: TGTGCCAGCAGCTTAGGAGTCGGCCAGGGGGCGGGCTACACCTTC

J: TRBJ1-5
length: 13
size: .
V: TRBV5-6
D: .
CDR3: CASSWDGNQPQHF
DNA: TGTGCCAGCAGCTGGGACGGTAATCAGCCCCAGCATTTT

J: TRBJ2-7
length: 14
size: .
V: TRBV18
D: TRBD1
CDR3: CASSLLGRRGEQYF
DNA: TGTGCCAGCTCACTGTTGGGCCGCAGGGGGGAGCAGTACTTC

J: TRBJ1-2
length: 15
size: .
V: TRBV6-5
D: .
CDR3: CASSPAFSVLRGYTF
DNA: TGTGCCAGCAGTCCTGCCTTCTCGGTTCTTCGTGGCTACACCTTC

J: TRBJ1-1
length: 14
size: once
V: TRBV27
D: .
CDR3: CASSNYGGAGEAFF
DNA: TGTGCCAGCAGTAACTACGGGGGGGCGGGTGAAGCTTTCTTT

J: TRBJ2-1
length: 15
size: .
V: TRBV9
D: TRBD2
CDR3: CASTAPGRGYNEQFF
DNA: TGTGCCAGCACCGCACCCGGGCGGGGGTACAATGAGCAGTTCTTC